This TCR beta chain was profiled in a study of patients and donors after allogeneic stem cell transplantation. CDR3 length: 12 residues. V lost 3 bases to trimming and J lost 8 bases, with 13 bases between them. The germline V gene has CDR1 DFQATT and CDR2 SNEGSKA (reference sequence). From the RT-PCR reads, TCRdb called clonotypes with MiXCR, one entry per CDR3 protein. The profile shows 98,000 or so distinct CDR3 sequences, around 35% of them singletons. This clonotype was observed a handful of times. The specimen sequenced was blood, either unsorted or a sorted T cell fraction (not recorded which). This chain joins TRBV20-1 and TRBJ1-2; unclear D gene. The TCR comes from a human donor who was either an allogeneic HSCT recipient or a stem cell or donor lymphocyte infusion donor (not recorded which). It is not recorded whose cells these are; they may come from a transplant donor. CDR3 nucleotide sequence: TGCAGTGCTAGTCGCACAGTGGACGGCTACACCTTC. The encoded protein is CSASRTVDGYTF.